These T cell receptor beta chains were read from a single sample in a study of T cells in Graves' hyperthyroidism and ophthalmopathy. A single record per CDR3 protein comes from TCRdb applying MiXCR to the multiplex PCR reads. The sample includes 400,000 to 600,000 distinct CDR3 sequences, about 16% of them seen just once. Sequencing used blood. The receptor set was obtained from a woman in her thirties with Graves' ophthalmopathy. CDR3s include the opening cysteine and the closing phenylalanine or tryptophan. D genes are given only for firm matches. Size values are once, few and many counts, or a class for expanded clones, and some rows have none.

d_call j_call clone_size v_call cdr3_aa cdr3_nt
. TRBJ1-2 few TRBV20-1 CSAQLWGRGNYGYTF TGCAGCGCCCAGTTGTGGGGACGGGGTAACTATGGCTACACCTTC
TRBD2 TRBJ2-3 . TRBV14 CASSQSREGPDTQYF TGTGCCAGCAGCCAATCGCGGGAGGGCCCAGATACGCAGTATTTT
TRBD1 TRBJ1-3 . TRBV29-1 CSVVGTEDSGNTIYF TGCAGCGTTGTTGGGACAGAAGACTCTGGAAACACCATATATTTT
. TRBJ2-1 many TRBV20-1 CSASRATQGDEQFF TGCAGTGCTAGCCGAGCTACACAGGGTGATGAGCAGTTCTTC
. TRBJ1-1 few TRBV19 CASSTGAIGLDTEAFF TGTGCCAGTAGTACAGGGGCGATCGGTTTGGACACTGAAGCTTTCTTT
TRBD1 TRBJ2-7 few TRBV19 CASSGHAGTAVYEQYF TGTGCCAGTAGTGGTCATGCCGGGACAGCGGTGTACGAGCAGTACTTC
. TRBJ2-3 few TRBV20-1 CSARDLVGVGPGDTQYF TGCAGTGCTAGAGATCTGGTGGGAGTGGGCCCGGGAGATACGCAGTATTTT
. TRBJ1-5 many TRBV2 CASSGWRGGHQPQHF TGTGCCAGCAGTGGGTGGAGGGGTGGCCATCAGCCCCAGCATTTT
TRBD1 TRBJ2-7 many TRBV5-1 CASSFAGQGDEQYF TGCGCCAGCAGCTTTGCAGGACAGGGGGACGAGCAGTACTTC
. TRBJ1-2 many TRBV7-2 CASSLGAGYTF TGTGCCAGCAGCTTGGGGGCTGGCTACACCTTC
TRBD2 TRBJ2-7 . TRBV9 CASSFSGSTIDEQYF TGTGCCAGCAGCTTTAGCGGGAGTACCATTGACGAGCAGTACTTC
. TRBJ2-1 few TRBV10-1 CASSESIQSNEQFF TGCGCCAGCAGTGAGTCGATCCAGTCCAATGAGCAGTTCTTC
TRBD1 TRBJ2-2 . TRBV6-9 CASSYWDRGSGELFF TGTGCCAGCAGTTATTGGGACAGGGGGTCTGGGGAGCTGTTTTTT
. TRBJ2-1 few TRBV7-9 CASSIIADNEQFF TGTGCCAGCAGCATCATTGCGGACAATGAGCAGTTCTTC
TRBD2 TRBJ2-7 . TRBV12-3/TRBV12-4 CASSPASGSYHEQYF TGTGCCAGCAGCCCCGCTAGCGGAAGTTATCACGAGCAGTACTTC